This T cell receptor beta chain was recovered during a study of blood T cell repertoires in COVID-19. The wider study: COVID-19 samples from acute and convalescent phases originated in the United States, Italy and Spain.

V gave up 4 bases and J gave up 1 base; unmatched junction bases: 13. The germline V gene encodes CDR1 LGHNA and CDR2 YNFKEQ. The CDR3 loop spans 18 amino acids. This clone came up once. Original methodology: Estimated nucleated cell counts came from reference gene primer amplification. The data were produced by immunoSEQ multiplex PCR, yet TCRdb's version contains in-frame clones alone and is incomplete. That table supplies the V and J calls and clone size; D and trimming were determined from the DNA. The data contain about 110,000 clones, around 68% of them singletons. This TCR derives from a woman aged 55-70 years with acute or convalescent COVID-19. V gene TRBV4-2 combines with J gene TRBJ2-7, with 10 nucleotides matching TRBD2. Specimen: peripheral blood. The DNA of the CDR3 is TGTGCCAGCAGCCGGGAGAAAACTACTAGCGGGGCATCCTACGAGCAGTACTTC. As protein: CASSREKTTSGASYEQYF.